Each of the 15 T cell receptor beta chains below was sequenced from the same sample in a study of immune heterogeneity within non-small cell lung tumors. The template for each sample was 550 to 700 ng of genomic DNA, which had been extracted from bulk tumor tissue. Collection of several biopsies per primary tumor, spaced far apart, took place during surgery. Each patient presented with untreated, newly diagnosed non-small cell lung cancer and received curative surgery. TCR beta CDR3 regions came from multiplex PCR with 32 forward V and 13 reverse J primers. In TCRdb, the multiplex PCR reads were re-called with MiXCR into one record per CDR3 protein. The repertoire holds roughly 10,000 distinct CDR3 sequences, approximately 21% seen once, with under 4% in the top ten. Sequencing was performed on lung tumor tissue. These receptors were obtained from a man between 60 and 75 years old with non-small cell lung cancer.

This clonotype was observed a handful of times. As DNA, the CDR3 is TGTGCCAGTAATCCTATTTCGGGACAGAAAAATCAGCCCCAGCATTTT. It specifies CASNPISGQKNQPQHF. The chain employs TRBV19 and TRBJ1-5; 7 nucleotides align to TRBD1. The CDR3 is 16 residues long. Looked up from germline, CDR1 is LNHDA and CDR2 is SQIVND (reference sequence). Losses at the gene ends were 7 bases for V and 4 bases for J; bases not matched to a gene: 13.

There are a few counts of this clonotype. The rearrangement joins TRBV5-5 to TRBJ2-7; 8 bases map to TRBD1. Germline assignment: CDR1 SGHKS and CDR2 YYEKEE (reference sequence). Trimming took 3 bases from V and 4 from J; bases not matched to a gene: 9. The CDR3 sequence is 15 residues long. CDR3: CASSSAGTGLYEQYF. The DNA of the CDR3 is TGTGCCAGCAGCTCCGCCGGGACAGGATTATACGAGCAGTACTTC.

V usage is TRBV12-3 or TRBV12-4 and J usage is TRBJ2-1; TRBD1 might be the D (6 bases). V lost 4 bases and J 2 bases, leaving 9 bases between the germline ends. This CDR3 region has 14 residues. CDR3 nucleotides: TGTGCCAGCAGTTCCGGGACAACCTACAATGAGCAGTTCTTC. The encoded protein is CASSSGTTYNEQFF.

This clonotype counts as medium-sized. V gene TRBV12-3 or TRBV12-4 combines with J gene TRBJ1-5; the D is unclear. The CDR3 has 16 residues. V gave up 6 bases and J gave up 6 bases, with 21 bases separating them. The CDR3 is CASRSQAWAGGQPQHF. The CDR3 nucleotides read TGTGCCAGCAGATCCCAGGCTTGGGCAGGAGGTCAGCCCCAGCATTTT.

Many counts were recorded for this clonotype. The genes are TRBV20-1 and TRBJ1-5; D not resolved. V lost 0 bases to trimming and J lost 4 bases, with 19 bases between them. Germline V CDR1 and CDR2: DFQATT, SNEGSKA (reference sequence). The CDR3 runs 17 residues. The CDR3 DNA is TGCAGTGCTAGAGAAGGTCGTGGCATGGCACCTAATCAGCCCCAGCATTTT. Protein product: CSAREGRGMAPNQPQHF.

Concerning this clonotype: Being one base from a much bigger clone, this may be a read error. The rearrangement uses TRBV6-1 and TRBJ2-6; a possible D gene is TRBD2 (5 bases). This CDR3 comprises 16 residues. V lost 6 bases and J lost 0, with 12 bases in between. CDR1 is MNHNS and CDR2 is SASEGT in the germline V gene. The CDR3 here is CASRLEGGSGANVLTF. DNA for the CDR3: TGTGCCAGCAGATTGGAAGGAGGCTCTGGGGCCAACGTCCTGACTTTC.

In this sample, this clonotype turned up a few times. The chain combines TRBV25-1 with TRBJ1-1; 10 bases fit TRBD1. Trimming at V came to 6 bases and at J to 0 bases, leaving 7 bases not matched to a gene. The CDR3 length is 16 residues. Germline CDR1 and CDR2: MGHDK and SYGVNS. CDR3 sequence reads: CASSGGTGVMNTEAFF. In DNA form, the CDR3 reads TGTGCCAGCAGCGGGGGGACAGGGGTTATGAACACTGAAGCTTTCTTT.

In regard to this clonotype: A much larger clone is a single base away; this may be a read error. The CDR3 DNA sequence: TGTGCCAGCTCCAGCCCCTACGAGCAGTACTTC. Translating gives CASSSPYEQYF. This chain joins TRBV28 and TRBJ2-7; no clear D. CDR1 is MDHEN, CDR2 SYDVKM, per germline. The ends were cut back, 8 bases at V and 2 bases at J, with 7 bases in the middle. CDR3 length: 11 amino acids.

The chain combines TRBV29-1 with TRBJ2-3; 8 bases align to TRBD1. With 7 bases clipped from V and 0 bases from J, the junction kept 3 bases outside the gene matches. Germline CDR1 is SQVTM and CDR2 is ANQGSEA. The CDR3 sequence is 13 residues long. CDR3: CSARQGSTDTQYF. The DNA of the CDR3 is TGCAGCGCGCGACAGGGGAGCACAGATACGCAGTATTTT.

For this clonotype: Lacking the conserved final phenylalanine or tryptophan, this CDR3 likely reflects a read error. The DNA is left out, because the CDR3 cannot be placed on it with certainty; the CDR3 is given as TCRdb lists it. The gene calls are TRBV5-1 and TRBJ2-3; the table's D call TRBD1 went unverified against the DNA. The CDR3 has 17 residues if both end residues are counted. Per germline, CDR1 SGHRS and CDR2 YFSETQ. This CDR3 reads CASSPKGQWPYEQYFGP.

On this clonotype itself: A much larger clone is a single base away; this may be a read error. The gene calls are TRBV14 and TRBJ2-7; 9 bases match TRBD2. In germline, CDR1 is SGHDN, CDR2 FVKESK. The CDR3 runs to 13 residues. The chain's CDR3 is CASNQSSGGEQYF. In DNA form, the CDR3 reads TGTGCCAGCAACCAAAGTAGCGGGGGCGAGCAGTACTTC. Supplemented by reference TRBV14 and TRBJ2-7, the full variable domain reads EAGVTQFPSHSVIEKGQTVTLRCDPISGHDNLYWYRRVMGKEIKFLLHFVKESKQDESGMPNNRFLAERTGGTYSTLKVQPAELEDSGVYFCASNQSSGGEQYFGPGTRLTVT.

The chain links TRBV5-1 to TRBJ2-2; D may match TRBD1 or TRBD2 (5 bases each). This CDR3 has 16 amino acids. CDR1 SGHRS and CDR2 YFSETQ come from the germline V gene. V lost 0 bases and J 3 bases, leaving 12 bases between the germline ends. This chain's CDR3 is CASSLVGDADTGELFF. DNA of the CDR3: TGCGCCAGCAGCTTGGTTGGGGACGCGGACACCGGGGAGCTGTTTTTT.

This clonotype was detected only a few times. The chain carries TRBV30 and TRBJ2-4; the match to TRBD1 covers 10 bases. CDR1 and CDR2 (germline): GTSNPN, SVGIG (reference sequence). CDR3 size: 14 residues. V lost 5 bases and J lost 7; bases outside the gene matches: 8. CDR3 region: CAWAKTGGSNIQYF. The CDR3 bases are TGTGCCTGGGCAAAGACAGGGGGCTCGAACATTCAGTACTTC.

J is TRBJ2-1 and V is TRBV4-1; 9 positions match TRBD2. This CDR3 spans 17 amino acids. Per the germline V gene, CDR1 is MGHRA and CDR2 is YSYEKL. With V trimmed by 4 bases and J by 7 bases, 14 bases remained unmatched. CDR3 DNA sequence: TGCGCCAGCAGCCCCACCCTCGTTAGCGGGAGTTGGAATGAGCAGTTCTTC. Its protein product is CASSPTLVSGSWNEQFF.

The rearrangement links TRBV6-1 to TRBJ2-3; D not resolved. CDR1 and CDR2 (germline): MNHNS, SASEGT. This CDR3 region has 12 residues. V lost 3 bases and J lost 5, with 6 bases in between. The DNA of the CDR3 is TGTGCCAGCAGTGAGACTGAAGATACGCAGTATTTT. It encodes CASSETEDTQYF.